This TCR beta chain comes out of a study of cytomegalovirus exposure and HLA in healthy donors. PCR employed 60 Vbeta and 13 Jbeta primers. Assay used: immunoSEQ multiplex PCR; TCRdb lists only in-frame clones, some missing. The sample has some 130,000 clones, around 77% seen once. Germline CDR1 KGHSH, CDR2 LQKENI. This CDR3 is built from 14 residues. V lost 3 bases and J lost 4; bases outside the gene matches: 5. The sequenced sample was PBMCs. The receptor was derived from a man aged 30 to 45 in good health and CMV-seronegative. V usage is TRBV18 and J usage is TRBJ1-2; 7 bases align to TRBD1. The CDR3 loop is CASSPEGAGYGYTF. The CDR3 nucleotides are TGTGCCAGCTCACCGGAGGGGGCGGGCTATGGCTACACCTTC.